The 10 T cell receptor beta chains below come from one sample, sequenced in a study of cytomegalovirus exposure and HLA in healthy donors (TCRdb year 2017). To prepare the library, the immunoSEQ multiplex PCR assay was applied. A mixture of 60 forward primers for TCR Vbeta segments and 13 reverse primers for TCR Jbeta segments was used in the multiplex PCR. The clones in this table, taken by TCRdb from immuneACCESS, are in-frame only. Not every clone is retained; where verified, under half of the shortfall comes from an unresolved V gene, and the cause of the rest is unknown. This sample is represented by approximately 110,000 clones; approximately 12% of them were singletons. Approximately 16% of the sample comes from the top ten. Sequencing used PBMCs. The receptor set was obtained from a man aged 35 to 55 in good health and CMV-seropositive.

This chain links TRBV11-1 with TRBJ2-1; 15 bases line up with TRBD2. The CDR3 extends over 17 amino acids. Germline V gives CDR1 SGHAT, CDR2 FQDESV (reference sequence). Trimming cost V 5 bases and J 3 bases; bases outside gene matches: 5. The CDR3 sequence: CASSIGTSGRSYNEQFF. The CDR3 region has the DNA TGTGCCAGCAGCATTGGGACTAGCGGGAGGAGCTACAATGAGCAGTTCTTC.

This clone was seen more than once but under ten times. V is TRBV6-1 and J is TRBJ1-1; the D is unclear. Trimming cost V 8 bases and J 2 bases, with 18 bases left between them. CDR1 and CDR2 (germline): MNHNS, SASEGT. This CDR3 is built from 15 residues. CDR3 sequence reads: CASAFGGHLNTEAFF. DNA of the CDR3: TGTGCCAGCGCCTTTGGCGGGCACTTAAACACTGAAGCTTTCTTT.

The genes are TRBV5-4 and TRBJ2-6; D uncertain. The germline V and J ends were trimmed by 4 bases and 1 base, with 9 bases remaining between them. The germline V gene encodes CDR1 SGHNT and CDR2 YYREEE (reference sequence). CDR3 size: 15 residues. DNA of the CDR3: TGTGCCAGCAGCCTAAGAGCTTCTGGGGCCAACGTCCTGACTTTC. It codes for CASSLRASGANVLTF.

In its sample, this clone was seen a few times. CDR3 sequence reads: CASSTGTGGPQHF. In nucleotides, the CDR3 is TGTGCCAGCAGCACCGGGACAGGGGGCCCCCAGCATTTT. The V call is TRBV5-8, the J call TRBJ1-5; 12 bases are shared with TRBD1. Germline loops: CDR1 SGHTS, CDR2 YDEGEE. V gave up 4 bases and J gave up 10 bases; unmatched junction bases: 3. This CDR3 is 13 amino acids long.

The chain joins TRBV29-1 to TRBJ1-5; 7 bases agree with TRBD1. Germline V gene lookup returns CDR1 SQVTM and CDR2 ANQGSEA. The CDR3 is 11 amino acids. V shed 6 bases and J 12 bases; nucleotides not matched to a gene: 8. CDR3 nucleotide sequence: TGCAGCGTCCTACAGGGGATTCGCCAGCATTTT. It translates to CSVLQGIRQHF.

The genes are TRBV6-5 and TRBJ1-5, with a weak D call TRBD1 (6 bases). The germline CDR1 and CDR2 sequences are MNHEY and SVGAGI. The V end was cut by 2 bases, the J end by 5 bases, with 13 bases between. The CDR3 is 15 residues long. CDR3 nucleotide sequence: TGTGCCAGCAGTTACACGGCAGGGGTTGATCAGCCCCAGCATTTT. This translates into CASSYTAGVDQPQHF.

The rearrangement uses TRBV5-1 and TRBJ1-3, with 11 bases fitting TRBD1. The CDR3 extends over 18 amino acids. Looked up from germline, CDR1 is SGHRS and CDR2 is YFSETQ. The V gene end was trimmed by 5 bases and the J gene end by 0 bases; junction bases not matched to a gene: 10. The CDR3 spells CASSSGTGGRSSGNTIYF. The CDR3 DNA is TGCGCCAGCAGTTCCGGGACAGGGGGTCGAAGCTCTGGAAACACCATATATTTT.

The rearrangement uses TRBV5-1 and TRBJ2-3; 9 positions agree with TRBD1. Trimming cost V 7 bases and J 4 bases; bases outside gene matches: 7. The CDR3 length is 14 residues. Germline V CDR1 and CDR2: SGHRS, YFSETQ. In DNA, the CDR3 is TGCGCCAGCGGGGACAGGGTAAGGCCAGATACGCAGTATTTT. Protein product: CASGDRVRPDTQYF.

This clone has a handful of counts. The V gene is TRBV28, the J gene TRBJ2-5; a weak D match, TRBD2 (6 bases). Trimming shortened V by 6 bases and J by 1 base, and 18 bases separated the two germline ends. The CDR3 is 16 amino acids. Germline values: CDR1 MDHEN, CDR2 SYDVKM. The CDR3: CASRAEGSGGQETQYF. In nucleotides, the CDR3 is TGTGCCAGCAGAGCTGAAGGTAGCGGAGGCCAAGAGACCCAGTACTTC.

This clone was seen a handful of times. CDR3: CASSLDPRLREQYF. Here the CDR3 DNA reads TGTGCCAGCAGCTTAGATCCCCGGCTGCGGGAGCAGTACTTC. The chain recombines TRBV11-2 with TRBJ2-5, with TRBD2 matching 7 bases. V dropped 0 bases and J dropped 11; count of bases not matched to a gene: 9. The CDR3 loop spans 14 amino acids. Germline V gene data show CDR1 as SGHAT and CDR2 as FQNNGV.